The rows below give T cell receptor beta chains drawn from one sample of a study of shared clonotypes between healthy human individuals. Measured with immunoSEQ multiplex PCR; TCRdb has only the in-frame clones, and not every one. The repertoire has more than 850,000 clones, about 84% of them found once; the top ten carry 0.52%. Sequences were obtained from memory CD4+ T cells from PBMCs. The receptor set was obtained from a man aged 18 to 35 in good health. Some clones in this sample may be carry-over from other donors' samples. CDR3s include the opening cysteine and the closing phenylalanine or tryptophan. A D gene is named only where the DNA matches it firmly. Size tells how often a clone was seen (once, few, many) or the class of an expanded clone, and some rows leave it out.

-,-,TRBV10-1,TRBJ2-3,TGCGCCAGTAATACCCGGACTATACCAAACACAGATACGCAGTATTTT,CASNTRTIPNTDTQYF
-,-,TRBV30,TRBJ2-3,TGTGCCTGGATGGAGGGGGATACGCAGTATTTT,CAWMEGDTQYF
once,TRBD2,TRBV5-4,TRBJ2-7,TGTGCCAGCAGCTTGGGAGCCGGGCTAGCGGGAGCCTACGAGCAGTACTTC,CASSLGAGLAGAYEQYF
few,-,TRBV9,TRBJ2-3,TGTGCCAGCAGCGGGGCCCGGAGTTTTCTTAGCACAGATACGCAGTATTTT,CASSGARSFLSTDTQYF
-,-,TRBV5-4,TRBJ1-4,TGTGCCAGCAGCCCTCGCCCGGACTGGGAAAATGAAAAACTGTTTTTT,CASSPRPDWENEKLFF
few,-,TRBV11-2,TRBJ2-1,TGTGCCAGCAACACCGGCCCCCTGGACTACAATGAGCAGTTCTTC,CASNTGPLDYNEQFF
few,-,TRBV27,TRBJ2-7,TGTGCCAGCAGGCCTCTAGGGGGGGAGGGCTCCTACGAGCAGTACTTC,CASRPLGGEGSYEQYF
-,TRBD1,TRBV7-3,TRBJ1-1,TGTGCCAGCAGCTTCTCCGGGACAGGAGAGTTTGAAGCTTTCTTT,CASSFSGTGEFEAFF
-,-,TRBV6-5,TRBJ2-3,TGTGCCAGCAGTTCGCAAAGGGATTTTACAGATACGCAGTATTTT,CASSSQRDFTDTQYF
-,TRBD2,TRBV5-1,TRBJ2-7,TGCGCCAGCAGCTTGGGACTAGCGGGACAAGGGCGTGGCGAGCAGTACTTC,CASSLGLAGQGRGEQYF
few,TRBD1,TRBV7-9,TRBJ1-1,TGTGCCAGCAGCTTAATTGAGGGGGCGCCTGCTTTCTTT,CASSLIEGAPAFF
-,-,TRBV4-1,TRBJ2-5,TGCGCCAGCAGCCAAGTTTCTAGCGAGGACAAAGAGACCCAGTACTTC,CASSQVSSEDKETQYF
once,-,TRBV7-2,TRBJ1-2,TGTGCCAGCAGCTTGGCAGAATACTATGGCTACACCTTC,CASSLAEYYGYTF
-,-,TRBV29-1,TRBJ2-7,TGCAGCGTTGGAGGGACAAATACCTACGAGCAGTACTTC,CSVGGTNTYEQYF
once,-,TRBV6-1,TRBJ2-7,TGTGCCAGCAGTTTTAGGACCGAGAGCTACGAGCAGTACTTC,CASSFRTESYEQYF
-,-,TRBV6-5,TRBJ2-2,TGTGCCAGCAGTTACTCTTCTAGGGAGCTGTTTTTT,CASSYSSRELFF
-,TRBD1,TRBV7-9,TRBJ2-3,TGTGCCAGCAGCTTCCGACAGGGGGTTCTTACAGATACGCAGTATTTT,CASSFRQGVLTDTQYF
-,-,TRBV18,TRBJ1-2,TGTGCCAGCTCACCTGAGGGGCAGGCAGGCGGCTACACCTTC,CASSPEGQAGGYTF
-,TRBD1,TRBV6-5,TRBJ2-1,TGTGCCAGCAGTTACGCGACAGGGGGATGGCAGTTCTTC,CASSYATGGWQFF
-,-,TRBV2,TRBJ2-1,TGTGCCAGCCTAACTGTCTTTTCCCCCATGGACGACAATGAGCAGTTCTTC,CASLTVFSPMDDNEQFF
-,-,TRBV4-1,TRBJ2-7,TGCGCCAGCAGCCAAATTTTGGGGGGAGGCTCGAGCTCCTACGAGCAGTACTTC,CASSQILGGGSSSYEQYF
-,-,TRBV7-9,TRBJ1-4,TGTGCCAGCAGCTACGGCTCGGGCGGGAATGAAAAACTGTTTTTT,CASSYGSGGNEKLFF
-,-,TRBV6-1,TRBJ2-7,TGTGCCAGCAGTGAAGCGGACATTCGGGAGCAGTACTTC,CASSEADIREQYF
-,-,TRBV30,TRBJ1-3,TGTGGGGCGTCTGGAAACACCATATATTTT,CGASGNTIYF
-,-,TRBV7-2,TRBJ2-5,TGTGCCAGCAGCTTAGTACTACGGACTACGGAGACCCAGTACTTC,CASSLVLRTTETQYF
once,-,TRBV6-5,TRBJ2-1,TGTGCCAGCGGAGTTAAGGGAAGAGCCACAACAACGTTCTTC,CASGVKGRATTTFF
-,TRBD1,TRBV29-1,TRBJ1-4,TGCAGCGCTTCGGACAGGGGGAGGCTTGGAGCTGAAAAACTGTTTTTT,CSASDRGRLGAEKLFF
-,-,TRBV6-4,TRBJ1-1,TGTGCCAGCAGCGTCCAGCCGAACACTGAAGCTTTCTTT,CASSVQPNTEAFF
once,-,TRBV10-3,TRBJ2-7,TGTGCCATCAGTGCATCACCGAGCCTCTCGGAGGGCCACAGCGAGCAGTACTTC,CAISASPSLSEGHSEQYF
-,-,TRBV5-1,TRBJ1-2,TGCGCCAGCAGTACGGGGGCGTCTTGGGGCTACACCTTC,CASSTGASWGYTF
-,-,TRBV5-4,TRBJ1-2,TGTGCCAGCAGCTGGGAGGGCTCTGGCTACACCTTC,CASSWEGSGYTF
-,TRBD2,TRBV11-3,TRBJ2-2,TGTGCCAGCAGCCCCGGGACTAGCGGGAACACCGGGGAGCTGTTTTTT,CASSPGTSGNTGELFF
-,TRBD1,TRBV18,TRBJ1-1,TGTGCCAGCTCCCGACTACAGGGGGACACTGAAGCTTTCTTT,CASSRLQGDTEAFF
once,-,TRBV7-9,TRBJ1-1,TGTGCCAGCAGCGTAGCTAGCACTGAAGCTTTCTTT,CASSVASTEAFF